This is a list of T cell receptor beta chains from one sample in a study of shared clonotypes between healthy human individuals. TCRdb's table, derived via immunoSEQ multiplex PCR, lists solely in-frame clones and lacks some. Here the sample spans roughly 1,500,000 clones, approximately 98.5% being singletons. The sequenced sample was naive CD4+ T cells sorted from blood. Receptors originate from a man younger than 45 in good health. Each CDR3 is given with its conserved first and last residue. D genes are given only for firm matches. A clone size is listed for some rows: how often the clone was seen (once, few, many), or a class if it is expanded.

NA TRBJ2-5 TRBV5-4 NA 14 CASSLGEESPGQYF TGTGCCAGCAGCTTGGGGGAGGAGTCCCCAGGCCAGTACTTC
NA TRBJ2-1 TRBV7-9 NA 14 CASNPSGSPSEQFF TGTGCCAGCAACCCGTCAGGGTCTCCAAGTGAGCAGTTCTTC
TRBD2 TRBJ2-7 TRBV2 NA 12 CASLSGGYEQYF TGTGCCAGCCTTAGCGGGGGTTACGAGCAGTACTTC
NA TRBJ1-4 TRBV6-5 once 14 CASRRGAANEKLFF TGTGCCAGCAGGAGGGGCGCGGCTAATGAAAAACTGTTTTTT
NA TRBJ2-3 TRBV6-1 NA 15 CASSWTASSTDTQYF TGTGCCAGCAGCTGGACAGCAAGTAGCACAGATACGCAGTATTTT
NA TRBJ1-2 TRBV7-8 NA 15 CASSPSAQGIYGYTF TGTGCCAGCAGCCCCAGTGCGCAGGGAATCTATGGCTACACCTTC
NA TRBJ1-2 TRBV7-2 NA 13 CASSLAPGYGYTF TGTGCCAGCAGCTTAGCCCCCGGCTATGGCTACACCTTC
NA TRBJ1-5 TRBV6-4 once 16 CASRIIRGAVNQPQHF TGTGCCAGTAGAATAATCCGGGGAGCCGTCAATCAGCCCCAGCATTTT
NA TRBJ2-7 TRBV5-1 NA 19 CASSLTAEGSGWSAYEQYF TGCGCCAGCAGCTTGACGGCGGAGGGGAGTGGCTGGTCCGCCTACGAGCAGTACTTC
NA TRBJ2-5 TRBV29-1 NA 13 CSKRDTIQETQYF TGCAGCAAAAGGGACACCATCCAAGAGACCCAGTACTTC
TRBD2 TRBJ2-7 TRBV5-1 NA 14 CASSLFLAGDEQYF TGCGCCAGCAGCTTGTTCCTAGCGGGAGACGAGCAGTACTTC
NA TRBJ2-1 TRBV14 NA 15 CASSQDARDSNEQFF TGTGCCAGCAGCCAAGATGCCCGGGACTCCAATGAGCAGTTCTTC
TRBD2 TRBJ2-5 TRBV29-1 NA 14 CSVGIAGGPGTQYF TGCAGCGTCGGTATAGCGGGAGGGCCGGGGACCCAGTACTTC
NA TRBJ2-1 TRBV11-2 NA 17 CASSSNMGSRLYNEQFF TGTGCCAGCAGCTCAAATATGGGATCCCGCTTATACAATGAGCAGTTCTTC
NA TRBJ1-1 TRBV5-1 NA 14 CASSLAPMNTEAFF TGCGCCAGCAGCTTGGCCCCTATGAACACTGAAGCTTTCTTT
NA TRBJ2-7 TRBV5-5 NA 16 CASSLMGAPTDYEQYF TGTGCCAGCAGCCTAATGGGAGCTCCTACGGACTACGAGCAGTACTTC
TRBD1 TRBJ1-2 TRBV29-1 NA 13 CSVLDRGQRGYTF TGCAGCGTGTTGGACAGGGGGCAACGAGGCTACACCTTC
NA TRBJ1-4 TRBV5-5 NA 14 CASSLVPTGEKLFF TGTGCCAGCAGCTTAGTTCCGACCGGTGAAAAACTGTTTTTT
TRBD1 TRBJ1-1 TRBV9 NA 14 CASSVGQTNTEAFF TGTGCCAGCAGCGTGGGACAGACCAACACTGAAGCTTTCTTT
NA TRBJ2-5 TRBV7-9 NA 13 CASSPPSQETQYF TGTGCCAGCAGCCCGCCGTCCCAAGAGACCCAGTACTTC
NA TRBJ1-1 TRBV10-3 NA 14 CAISESASNTEAFF TGTGCCATCAGTGAGTCGGCCAGTAACACTGAAGCTTTCTTT
TRBD2 TRBJ2-6 TRBV30 NA 18 CAWTSVGLAGVGANVLTF TGTGCCTGGACCTCTGTGGGACTAGCGGGAGTAGGGGCCAACGTCCTGACTTTC
NA TRBJ2-3 TRBV15 once 18 CATSTSRTSNPKADTQYF TGTGCCACCAGCACATCCCGGACGAGCAACCCTAAGGCAGATACGCAGTATTTT
TRBD1 TRBJ1-1 TRBV5-1 NA 14 CASSWDRGHTEAFF TGCGCCAGCAGCTGGGACAGGGGTCACACTGAAGCTTTCTTT
TRBD1 TRBJ2-5 TRBV5-1 NA 14 CASSPRQGEETQYF TGCGCCAGCAGCCCGAGACAGGGTGAAGAGACCCAGTACTTC
NA TRBJ2-5 TRBV7-6 NA 18 CASSLRNRAPKVKETQYF TGTGCCAGCAGCTTAAGGAACAGGGCTCCAAAGGTCAAAGAGACCCAGTACTTC
NA TRBJ2-7 TRBV7-6 NA 15 CASSLGGGGIYEQYF TGTGCCAGCAGCTTAGGGGGAGGAGGGATCTACGAGCAGTACTTC
NA TRBJ1-2 TRBV18 NA 15 CASSPGQLTYYGYTF TGTGCCAGCTCACCTGGACAACTCACTTACTATGGCTACACCTTC
TRBD1 TRBJ1-5 TRBV2 NA 16 CASKGTRGGPNQPQHF TGTGCCAGCAAAGGGACCAGGGGGGGACCAAATCAGCCCCAGCATTTT
NA TRBJ2-3 TRBV20-1 once 11 CSARLTSWQYF TGCAGTGCTAGACTAACTAGTTGGCAGTATTTT